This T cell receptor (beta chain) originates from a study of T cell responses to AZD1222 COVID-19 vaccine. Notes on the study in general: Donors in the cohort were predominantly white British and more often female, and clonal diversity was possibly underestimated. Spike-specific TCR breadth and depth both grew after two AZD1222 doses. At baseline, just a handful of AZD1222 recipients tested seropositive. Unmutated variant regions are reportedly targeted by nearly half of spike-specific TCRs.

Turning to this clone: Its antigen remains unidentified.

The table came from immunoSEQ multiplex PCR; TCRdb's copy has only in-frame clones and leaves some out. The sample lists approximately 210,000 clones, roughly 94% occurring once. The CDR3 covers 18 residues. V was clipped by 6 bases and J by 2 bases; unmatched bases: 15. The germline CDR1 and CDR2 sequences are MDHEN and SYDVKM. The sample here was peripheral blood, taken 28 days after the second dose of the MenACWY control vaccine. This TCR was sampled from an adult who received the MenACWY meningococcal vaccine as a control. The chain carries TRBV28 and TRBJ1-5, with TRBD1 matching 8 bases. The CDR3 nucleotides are TGTGCCAGCAGCCCCCCCGACAGGGGTCTAAGTGGCAATCAGCCCCAGCATTTT. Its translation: CASSPPDRGLSGNQPQHF.